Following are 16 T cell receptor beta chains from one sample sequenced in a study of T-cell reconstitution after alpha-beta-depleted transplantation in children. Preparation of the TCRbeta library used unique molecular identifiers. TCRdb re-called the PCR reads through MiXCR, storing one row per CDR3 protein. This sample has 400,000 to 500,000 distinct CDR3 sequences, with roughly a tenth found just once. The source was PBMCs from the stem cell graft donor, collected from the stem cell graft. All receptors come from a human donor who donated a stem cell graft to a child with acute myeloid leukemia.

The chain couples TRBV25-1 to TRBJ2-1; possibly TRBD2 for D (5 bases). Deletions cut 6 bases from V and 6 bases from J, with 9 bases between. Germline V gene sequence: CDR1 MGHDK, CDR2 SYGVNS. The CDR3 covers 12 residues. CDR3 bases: TGTGCCAGCAGGACCACTAGCAATGAGCAGTTCTTC. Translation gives CASRTTSNEQFF.

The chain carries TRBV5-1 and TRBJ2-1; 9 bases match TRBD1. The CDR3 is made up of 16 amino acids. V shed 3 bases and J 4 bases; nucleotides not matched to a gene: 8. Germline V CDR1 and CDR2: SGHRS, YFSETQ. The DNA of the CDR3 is TGCGCCAGCAGCTGGGGAACAGGGGGCAGTTACAATGAGCAGTTCTTC. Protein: CASSWGTGGSYNEQFF.

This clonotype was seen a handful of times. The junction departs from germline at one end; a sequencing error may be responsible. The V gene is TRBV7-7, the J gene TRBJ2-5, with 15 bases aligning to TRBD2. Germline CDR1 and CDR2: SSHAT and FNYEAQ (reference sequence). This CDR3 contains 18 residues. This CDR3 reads CASSPGLAGGPRSETQYF. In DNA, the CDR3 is TGTGCTAGCAGCCCCGGACTAGCGGGAGGGCCTCGTAGTGAGACCCAGTACTTC. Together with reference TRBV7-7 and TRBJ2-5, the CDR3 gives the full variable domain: GAGVSQSPRYKVTKRGQDVTLRCDPISSHATLYWYQQALGQGPEFLTYFNYEAQPDKSGLPSDRFSAERPEGSISTLTIQRTEQRDSAMYRCASSPGLAGGPRSETQYFGPGTRLLVL.

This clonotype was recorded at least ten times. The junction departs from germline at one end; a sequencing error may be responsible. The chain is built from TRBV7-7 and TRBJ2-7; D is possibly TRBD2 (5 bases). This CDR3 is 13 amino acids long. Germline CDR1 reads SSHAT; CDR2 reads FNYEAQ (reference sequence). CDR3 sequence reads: CASSLATDYEQYF. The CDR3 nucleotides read TGTGCTAGCAGCTTAGCGACTGACTACGAGCAGTACTTC.

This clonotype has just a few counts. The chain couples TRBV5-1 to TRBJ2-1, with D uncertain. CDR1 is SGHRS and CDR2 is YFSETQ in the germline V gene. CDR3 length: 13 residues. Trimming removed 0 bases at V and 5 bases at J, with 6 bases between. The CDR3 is CASSLGHNNEQFF. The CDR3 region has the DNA TGCGCCAGCAGCTTGGGCCACAACAATGAGCAGTTCTTC.

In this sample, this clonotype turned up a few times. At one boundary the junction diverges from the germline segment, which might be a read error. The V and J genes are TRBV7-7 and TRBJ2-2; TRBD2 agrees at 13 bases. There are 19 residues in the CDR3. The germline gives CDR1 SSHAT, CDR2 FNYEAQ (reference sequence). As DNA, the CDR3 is TGTGCTAGCAGCCCCTCCTCGTGGACTAGCGGGGGACCCGAAGGGGAGCTGTTTTTT. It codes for CASSPSSWTSGGPEGELFF.

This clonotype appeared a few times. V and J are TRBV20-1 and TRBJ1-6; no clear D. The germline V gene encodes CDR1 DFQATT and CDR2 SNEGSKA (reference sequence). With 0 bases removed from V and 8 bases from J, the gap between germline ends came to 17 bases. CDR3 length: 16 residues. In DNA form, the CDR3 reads TGCAGTGCTAGAGATCTTTTGGTTGGGCTGGATTCACCCCTCCACTTT. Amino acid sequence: CSARDLLVGLDSPLHF.

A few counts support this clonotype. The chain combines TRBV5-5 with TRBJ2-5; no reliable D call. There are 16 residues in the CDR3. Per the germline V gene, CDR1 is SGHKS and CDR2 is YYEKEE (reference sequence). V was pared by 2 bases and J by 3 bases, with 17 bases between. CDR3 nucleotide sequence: TGTGCCAGCAGCTTCTTCGCAGGAAGTGGGGAAGAGACCCAGTACTTC. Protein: CASSFFAGSGEETQYF.

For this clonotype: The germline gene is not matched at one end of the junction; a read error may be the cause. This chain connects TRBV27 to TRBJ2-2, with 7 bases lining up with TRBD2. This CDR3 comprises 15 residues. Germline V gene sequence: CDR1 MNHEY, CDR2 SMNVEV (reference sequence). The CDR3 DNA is TGCACCAGCGGGGTACTACAAACCAACACCGGGGAGCTGTTTTTT. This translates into CTSGVLQTNTGELFF.

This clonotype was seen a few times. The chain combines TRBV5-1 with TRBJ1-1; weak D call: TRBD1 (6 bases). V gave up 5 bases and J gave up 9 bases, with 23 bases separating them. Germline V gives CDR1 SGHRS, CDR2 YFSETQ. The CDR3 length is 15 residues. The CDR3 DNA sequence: TGCGCCAGCAGTCCATCCGGGACATCTACCGGTAAAGCTTTCTTT. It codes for CASSPSGTSTGKAFF.

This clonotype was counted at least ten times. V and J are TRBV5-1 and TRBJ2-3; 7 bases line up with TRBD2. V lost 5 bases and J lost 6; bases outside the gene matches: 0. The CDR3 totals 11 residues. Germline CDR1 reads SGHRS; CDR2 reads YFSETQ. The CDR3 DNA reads TGCGCCAGCAGACTAGCGGATACGCAGTATTTT. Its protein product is CASRLADTQYF.

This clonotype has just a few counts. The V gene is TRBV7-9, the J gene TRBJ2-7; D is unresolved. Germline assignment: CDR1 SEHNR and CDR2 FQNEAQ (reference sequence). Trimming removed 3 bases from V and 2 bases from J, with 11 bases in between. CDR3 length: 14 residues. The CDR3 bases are TGTGCCAGCAGCTTTACTGAGGCCACCTACGAGCAGTACTTC. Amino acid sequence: CASSFTEATYEQYF.

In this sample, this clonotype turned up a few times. The CDR3 is CASSLVTGVNTEAFF. CDR3 DNA: TGTGCCAGCAGCTTAGTGACAGGGGTGAACACTGAAGCTTTCTTT. The genes are TRBV7-9 and TRBJ1-1; 8 bases line up with TRBD1. The CDR3 is 15 residues long. The V and J ends lost 1 base and 0 bases, in that order; junction bases with no gene match: 1. Germline-derived CDR1 and CDR2 are SEHNR and FQNEAQ (reference sequence).

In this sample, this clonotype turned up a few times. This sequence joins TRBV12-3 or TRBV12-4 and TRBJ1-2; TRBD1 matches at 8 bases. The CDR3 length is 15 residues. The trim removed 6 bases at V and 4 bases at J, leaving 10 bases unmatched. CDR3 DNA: TGTGCCAGCAGAACTACGACAGGGGCCCCCTATGGCTACACCTTC. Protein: CASRTTTGAPYGYTF.

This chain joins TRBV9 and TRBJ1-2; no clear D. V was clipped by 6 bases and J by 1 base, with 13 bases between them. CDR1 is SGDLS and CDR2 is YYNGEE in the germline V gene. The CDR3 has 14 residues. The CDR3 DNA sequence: TGTGCCAGCATGGCGGCAGAAGGTAACTATGGCTACACCTTC. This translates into CASMAAEGNYGYTF.

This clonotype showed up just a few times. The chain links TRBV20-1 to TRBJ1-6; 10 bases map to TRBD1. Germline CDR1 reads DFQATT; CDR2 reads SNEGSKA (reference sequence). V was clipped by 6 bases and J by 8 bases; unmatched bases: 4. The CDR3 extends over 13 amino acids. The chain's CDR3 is CSARTGGDSPLHF. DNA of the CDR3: TGCAGTGCAAGGACAGGGGGTGATTCACCCCTCCACTTT.